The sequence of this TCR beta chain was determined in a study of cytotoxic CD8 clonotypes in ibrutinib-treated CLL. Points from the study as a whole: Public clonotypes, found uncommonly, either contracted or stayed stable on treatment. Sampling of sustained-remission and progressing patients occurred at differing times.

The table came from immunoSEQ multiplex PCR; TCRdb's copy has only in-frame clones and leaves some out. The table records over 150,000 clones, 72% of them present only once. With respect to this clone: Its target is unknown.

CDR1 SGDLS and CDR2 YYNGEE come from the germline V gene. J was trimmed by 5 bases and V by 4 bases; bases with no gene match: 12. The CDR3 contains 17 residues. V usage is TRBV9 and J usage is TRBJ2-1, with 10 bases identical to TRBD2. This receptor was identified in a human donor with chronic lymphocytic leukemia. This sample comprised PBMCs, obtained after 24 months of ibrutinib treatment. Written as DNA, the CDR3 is TGTGCCAGCAGCCCCCCGGTCCGTACTAGCGGGGACAATGAGCAGTTCTTC. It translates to CASSPPVRTSGDNEQFF.